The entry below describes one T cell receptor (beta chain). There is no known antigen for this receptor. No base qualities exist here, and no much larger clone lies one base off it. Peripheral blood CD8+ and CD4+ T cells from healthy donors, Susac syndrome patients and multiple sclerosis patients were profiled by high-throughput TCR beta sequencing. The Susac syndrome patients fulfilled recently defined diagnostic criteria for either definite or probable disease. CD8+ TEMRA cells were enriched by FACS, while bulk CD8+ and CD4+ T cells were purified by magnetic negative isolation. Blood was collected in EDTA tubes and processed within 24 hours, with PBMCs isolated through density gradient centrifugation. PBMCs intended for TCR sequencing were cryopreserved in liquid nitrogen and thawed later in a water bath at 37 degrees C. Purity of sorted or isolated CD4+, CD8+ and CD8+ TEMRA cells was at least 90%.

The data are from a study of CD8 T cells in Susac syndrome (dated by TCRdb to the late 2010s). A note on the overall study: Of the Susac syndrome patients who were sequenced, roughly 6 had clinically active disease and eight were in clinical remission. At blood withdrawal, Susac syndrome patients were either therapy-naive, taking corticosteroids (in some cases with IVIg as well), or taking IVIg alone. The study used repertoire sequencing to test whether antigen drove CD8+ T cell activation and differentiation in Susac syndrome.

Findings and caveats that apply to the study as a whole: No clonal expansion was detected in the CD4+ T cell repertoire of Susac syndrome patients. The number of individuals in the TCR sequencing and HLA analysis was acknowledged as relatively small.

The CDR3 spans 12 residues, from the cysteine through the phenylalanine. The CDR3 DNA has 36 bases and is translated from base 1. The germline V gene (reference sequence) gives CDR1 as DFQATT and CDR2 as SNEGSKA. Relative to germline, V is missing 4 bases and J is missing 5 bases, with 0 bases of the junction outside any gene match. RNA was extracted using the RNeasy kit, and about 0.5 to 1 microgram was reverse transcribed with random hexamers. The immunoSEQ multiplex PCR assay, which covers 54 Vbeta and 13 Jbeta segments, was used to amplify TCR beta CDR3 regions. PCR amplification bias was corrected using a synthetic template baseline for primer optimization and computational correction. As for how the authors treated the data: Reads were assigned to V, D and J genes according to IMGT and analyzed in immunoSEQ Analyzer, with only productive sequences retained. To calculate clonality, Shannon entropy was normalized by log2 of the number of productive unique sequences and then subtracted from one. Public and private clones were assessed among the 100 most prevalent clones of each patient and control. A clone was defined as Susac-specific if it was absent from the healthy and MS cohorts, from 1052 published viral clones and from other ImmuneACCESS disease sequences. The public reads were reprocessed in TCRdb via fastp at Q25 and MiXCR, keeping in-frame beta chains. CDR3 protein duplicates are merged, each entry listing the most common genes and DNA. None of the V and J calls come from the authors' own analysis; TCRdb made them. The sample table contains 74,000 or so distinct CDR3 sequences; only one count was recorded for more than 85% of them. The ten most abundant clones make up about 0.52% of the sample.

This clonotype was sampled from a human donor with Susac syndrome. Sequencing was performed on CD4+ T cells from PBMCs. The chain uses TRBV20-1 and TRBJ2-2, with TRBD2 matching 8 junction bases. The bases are TGCAGTGCTAAGCGGGGGACCGGGGAGCTGTTTTTT. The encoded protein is CSAKRGTGELFF.